Below, one TCR beta chain is given with its context. The antigen is undetermined. Germline values: CDR1 SQVTM, CDR2 ANQGSEA. The CDR3 sequence is 11 residues long. Between the trimmed V and J ends, which lost 3 bases and 1 base, there was a span of 3 bases. These data belong to a study of neoadjuvant nivolumab and ipilimumab in lung cancer. Libraries were prepared by immunoSEQ multiplex PCR; TCRdb keeps only in-frame clonotypes and omits some of them. The table has some 25,000 clones, approximately 85% seen once. Points from the study as a whole: Pretherapy blood TCR richness correlated positively with resected tumor richness.

Sequenced here: tumor tissue, sampled after neoadjuvant nivolumab, alone or with ipilimumab, at or shortly before surgery. This chain uses TRBV29-1 with TRBJ1-1; D not resolved. The origin of this receptor is an adult with non-small cell lung cancer. As DNA, the CDR3 is TGCAGCGTTGAGGGGAACACTGAAGCTTTCTTT. Encoded protein: CSVEGNTEAFF.